This section outlines one T cell receptor (beta chain) sequence together with its context. The target antigen is unknown. Primers for the PCR totalled 60 Vbeta and 13 Jbeta. The table came from immunoSEQ multiplex PCR; TCRdb's copy has only in-frame clones and leaves some out. There are about 210,000 clones in the sample; over 70% occur only once, and under 2% lies in the top ten. This sample is part of a study of cytomegalovirus exposure and HLA in healthy donors. Study summary: Previous work identified 90 million to 130 million unique TCR beta sequences from approximately 190 million T cells.

The ends lost 3 bases at V and 5 bases at J; junction bases unmatched: 7. CDR1 is MGHRA, CDR2 YSYEKL, per germline. The CDR3 totals 15 residues. The study, taken as a whole, reports: Under in vitro conditions, a few CMV-associated chains were confirmed as specific for CMV antigens. In an earlier analysis, productive rearrangement rates for most beta V segments clustered near 90% or 30%.

The source of this sequence is a man in his forties or fifties in good health and CMV-seropositive. The sequenced material came from PBMCs. J is TRBJ2-5 and V is TRBV4-1; 9 bases agree with TRBD1. CDR3 region: CASSQAGTGIETQYF. The CDR3 DNA reads TGCGCCAGCAGCCAGGCCGGGACAGGGATCGAGACCCAGTACTTC.